The T cell receptor beta chain under discussion was sequenced for a study of cytomegalovirus exposure and HLA in healthy donors. General observations from the study: Sequencing depth roughly uniform across donors was assumed in presence/absence analyses. In a later analysis, TCR association rates varied by HLA locus: DRB1 most, HLA-C fewest.

Germline assignment: CDR1 LNHDA and CDR2 SQIVND (reference sequence). CDR3 length equals 15 residues. Losses at the gene ends were 1 base for V and 4 bases for J; bases not matched to a gene: 6. Both 60 Vbeta primers and 13 Jbeta primers went into the PCR. Using immunoSEQ multiplex PCR, the repertoire was profiled, and TCRdb retains in-frame clones only, with some absent. Of about 150,000 clones in the sample, approximately 78% were seen once. Points on this clone: What it recognizes is unknown.

The TCR comes from a woman in her forties in good health and CMV-seronegative. Sequenced sample: PBMCs. The chain joins TRBV19 to TRBJ1-2, with 7 bases matching TRBD1. The CDR3 spells CASSIAGDSLYGYTF. The CDR3 DNA reads TGTGCCAGTAGTATAGCAGGGGACAGCCTCTATGGCTACACCTTC.